Below, 12 T cell receptor beta chains from the same sample are listed, as sequenced in a study of T-cell reconstitution after alpha-beta-depleted transplantation in children. TCRbeta library preparation incorporated unique molecular identifiers. In TCRdb, the PCR reads were re-called with MiXCR into one record per CDR3 protein. The table lists about 400,000 distinct CDR3 sequences, 15% to 20% of them singletons. The specimen was PBMCs, mostly from graft donor cells, collected 360 days after TCRalphabeta/CD19-depleted stem cell transplant. These receptors came from a boy younger than two who had a stem cell transplant for Wiskott-Aldrich syndrome, so the T cells may come from the graft donor.

A note on this clonotype: This may be a read error, as it is one base from a much larger clone. This chain uses TRBV2 with TRBJ1-2; D is unclear. The CDR3 sequence is 12 residues long. CDR1 and CDR2 from the germline V gene are SNHLY and FYNNEI. V was shortened by 6 bases and J by 0 bases, with 5 bases between the two germline ends. CDR3 sequence reads: CASRDANYGYTF. The CDR3 DNA reads as TGTGCCAGCAGGGACGCTAACTATGGCTACACCTTC. The complete variable domain, with remaining parts taken from reference TRBV2 and TRBJ1-2, reads EPEVTQTPSHQVTQMGQEVILRCVPISNHLYFYWYRQILGQKVEFLVSFYNNEISEKSEIFDDQFSVERPDGSNFTLKIRSTKLEDSAMYFCASRDANYGYTFGSGTRLTVV.

Many counts were recorded for this clonotype. This chain joins TRBV20-1 and TRBJ2-1; possible D gene TRBD2, 5 bases. The germline gives CDR1 DFQATT, CDR2 SNEGSKA (reference sequence). Deletions cut 4 bases from V and 6 bases from J, with 16 bases between. This CDR3 is 14 amino acids long. The CDR3 protein is CSATRGPVANEQFF. The DNA for the CDR3 is TGCAGTGCTACTAGAGGGCCGGTGGCCAATGAGCAGTTCTTC.

This clonotype was seen many times. The chain couples TRBV12-3 or TRBV12-4 to TRBJ2-2; D is perhaps TRBD2 (5 bases). Trimming shortened V by 6 bases and J by 1 base, and 12 bases separated the two germline ends. There are 15 residues in the CDR3. CDR3 DNA sequence: TGTGCCAGCAGCCGCGGGCCCCTGAACACCGGGGAGCTGTTTTTT. It encodes CASSRGPLNTGELFF.

In its sample, this clonotype was seen a few times. J is TRBJ2-7 and V is TRBV7-2; a weak D match, TRBD1 (6 bases). V was shortened by 5 bases and J by 0 bases, with 14 bases between the two germline ends. Germline V gives CDR1 SGHTA, CDR2 FQGNSA. The CDR3 contains 15 residues. For the CDR3, the DNA is TGTGCCAGCAGCCCTCAAGACAGGATCTCCTACGAGCAGTACTTC. Its translation is CASSPQDRISYEQYF.

V is TRBV20-1 and J is TRBJ2-5; D remains unclear. The CDR3 totals 11 residues. Deletions cut 1 base from V and 3 bases from J, with 3 bases between. CDR1 DFQATT and CDR2 SNEGSKA come from the germline V gene (reference sequence). As DNA, the CDR3 is TGCAGTGCTAGAGTGGAAGAGACCCAGTACTTC. Its protein product is CSARVEETQYF.

CDR3 in DNA: TGCGCCAGCAGCCAAGATCAAGCGGGACCCTACACAGATACGCAGTATTTT. The encoded protein is CASSQDQAGPYTDTQYF. The chain joins TRBV4-3 to TRBJ2-3; 7 bases are a match to TRBD2. The CDR3 covers 17 residues. J gave up 2 bases and V 0 bases, and 8 bases lay outside the gene matches. Germline values: CDR1 LGHNA, CDR2 YSLEER.

This clonotype was found a few times. The rearrangement uses TRBV12-3 or TRBV12-4 and TRBJ2-1; D possibly corresponds to TRBD2 (6 bases). The ends were cut back, 3 bases at V and 6 bases at J, with 12 bases in the middle. The CDR3 totals 14 residues. Written as DNA, the CDR3 is TGTGCCAGCAGTTTTAGCCACGGGGGCAATGAGCAGTTCTTC. Protein: CASSFSHGGNEQFF.

This clonotype was detected a few times. V is TRBV4-3 and J is TRBJ2-7; weak D call: TRBD2 (6 bases). The CDR3 has 15 residues. CDR1 is LGHNA, CDR2 YSLEER, per germline. Deletions cut 1 base from V and 2 bases from J, with 12 bases between. CDR3 sequence: CASSQVSGSTYEQYF. The CDR3 bases are TGCGCCAGCAGCCAAGTTAGCGGATCCACCTACGAGCAGTACTTC.

The V gene is TRBV10-3, the J gene TRBJ2-1, with 11 bases identical to TRBD2. V was clipped by 4 bases and J by 10 bases; unmatched bases: 6. The CDR3 has 14 amino acids. Looked up from germline, CDR1 is ENHRY and CDR2 is SYGVKD. Here the CDR3 reads CAISVLAGDREQFF. DNA of the CDR3: TGTGCCATCAGTGTACTAGCGGGAGATCGGGAGCAGTTCTTC.

This clonotype was seen only a few times. The V gene is TRBV7-6, the J gene TRBJ2-1; 13 bases are a match to TRBD2. The germline CDR1 and CDR2 sequences are SGHVS and FNYEAQ. This CDR3 is built from 17 residues. V shed 5 bases and J 0 bases; nucleotides not matched to a gene: 4. CDR3 in amino acids: CASSPRTSGSSYNEQFF. CDR3 nucleotide sequence: TGTGCCAGCAGCCCGCGGACTAGCGGGAGCTCCTACAATGAGCAGTTCTTC.

V is TRBV28 and J is TRBJ2-5; D gene uncertain. Trimming removed 10 bases from V and 7 bases from J, with 16 bases in between. From germline, CDR1 is MDHEN and CDR2 SYDVKM. This CDR3 has 12 residues. CDR3 in DNA: TGTGCCACCTCTCCCTTAAGGGTGACCCAGTACTTC. It is translated as CATSPLRVTQYF.

V is TRBV2 and J is TRBJ2-5; D is uncertain. V was pared by 7 bases and J by 5 bases, with 14 bases between. From germline, CDR1 is SNHLY and CDR2 FYNNEI. CDR3 size: 13 residues. The CDR3 is CASIGRPQETQYF. In DNA, the CDR3 is TGTGCCAGCATCGGCAGGCCTCAGGAGACCCAGTACTTC.